The 23 T cell receptor beta chains below all came from one sample that was sequenced in a study of OX40 agonist ivuxolimab in advanced cancers. Produced via immunoSEQ multiplex PCR; TCRdb's table is partial and in-frame only. The sample consists of around 30,000 clones, about nine tenths of them appearing once. The sequenced sample was CD4+ or CD8+ T cells sorted from blood, obtained in a trial of the OX40 agonist ivuxolimab. The receptors here all came from an adult with an advanced solid tumor such as melanoma, head and neck, liver or kidney cancer.

The rearrangement links TRBV9 to TRBJ2-7; D not certain. The CDR3 runs to 14 residues. CDR1 and CDR2 from the germline V gene are SGDLS and YYNGEE. V gave up 0 bases and J gave up 0 bases, with 7 bases separating them. The CDR3 is CASSVGGSSYEQYF. In DNA form, the CDR3 reads TGTGCCAGCAGCGTAGGGGGTAGCTCCTACGAGCAGTACTTC.

The chain uses TRBV2 and TRBJ2-7, with a tentative D call TRBD2 (5 bases). CDR1 SNHLY and CDR2 FYNNEI come from the germline V gene. The CDR3 runs to 15 residues. Deletions cut 3 bases from V and 0 bases from J, with 12 bases between. CDR3 nucleotide sequence: TGTGCCAGCAGTGACCCGGATCGGGGCTCCTACGAGCAGTACTTC. It yields the protein CASSDPDRGSYEQYF. Supplemented by reference TRBV2 and TRBJ2-7, the full variable domain reads EPEVTQTPSHQVTQMGQEVILRCVPISNHLYFYWYRQILGQKVEFLVSFYNNEISEKSEIFDDQFSVERPDGSNFTLKIRSTKLEDSAMYFCASSDPDRGSYEQYFGPGTRLTVT.

The J gene is TRBJ2-7, the V gene TRBV5-5; D is uncertain. Per germline, CDR1 SGHKS and CDR2 YYEKEE (reference sequence). The CDR3 extends over 14 amino acids. Trimming removed 3 bases at V and 3 bases at J, with 13 bases between. Here the CDR3 DNA reads TGTGCCAGCAGCTACCGGGCCCCCGGCTACGAGCAGTACTTC. This sequence encodes CASSYRAPGYEQYF.

The chain has TRBV18 and TRBJ2-5, with a tentative D call TRBD2 (6 bases). V was cut by 6 bases and J by 2 bases, with 13 bases left in between. Germline values: CDR1 KGHSH, CDR2 LQKENI. The CDR3 has 14 amino acids. CDR3 loop: CASSPSSEQETQYF. In nucleotides, the CDR3 is TGTGCCAGCTCCCCCTCTAGCGAACAAGAGACCCAGTACTTC.

This clone was picked up one time. The chain has TRBV6-6 and TRBJ2-5; D is ambiguous. The germline V gene encodes CDR1 MNHNY and CDR2 SVGAGI (reference sequence). The CDR3 spans 12 residues. The ends were cut back, 0 bases at V and 5 bases at J, with 4 bases in the middle. In DNA, the CDR3 is TGTGCCAGCAGTTACTCATTGGAGACCCAGTACTTC. This translates into CASSYSLETQYF.

V gene TRBV4-2 combines with J gene TRBJ2-7, with TRBD1 matching over 8 bases. Germline CDR1 reads LGHNA; CDR2 reads YNFKEQ. V lost 5 bases, J lost 7 bases, and 4 bases stayed unmatched. The CDR3 is 12 residues long. This CDR3 is CASSGQGGEQYF. CDR3 coding DNA: TGTGCCAGCAGCGGACAGGGCGGAGAGCAGTACTTC.

This chain connects TRBV5-6 to TRBJ1-2; 8 bases line up with TRBD1. Germline trimming cut 4 bases from V and 7 bases from J; bases unmatched to any gene: 12. The CDR3 spans 15 residues. Germline V gene lookup returns CDR1 SGHDT and CDR2 YYEEEE. The CDR3 bases are TGTGCCAGCAGCCCGCCAGGACAGGGATTCAGTGGCTACACCTTC. Translating gives CASSPPGQGFSGYTF.

The sample holds one count of this clone. The chain combines TRBV28 with TRBJ2-1; TRBD2 might be the D (5 bases). The CDR3 loop spans 13 amino acids. Trimming pared 3 bases from V and 6 bases from J, leaving 9 bases between. Germline CDR1 reads MDHEN; CDR2 reads SYDVKM. CDR3 DNA sequence: TGTGCCAGCAGTTTCCCGGCGGGCAATGAGCAGTTCTTC. Amino acids: CASSFPAGNEQFF.

The chain's CDR3 is CASSVVGPSTDTQYF. The CDR3 DNA sequence: TGCGCCAGCAGCGTTGTCGGTCCTAGCACAGATACGCAGTATTTT. The chain is built from TRBV5-1 and TRBJ2-3; D is ambiguous. CDR1 SGHRS and CDR2 YFSETQ come from the germline V gene. Deletions cut 4 bases from V and 0 bases from J, with 12 bases between. The CDR3 sequence is 15 residues long. The variable domain in full, with the rest retrieved from reference TRBV5-1 and TRBJ2-3, is KAGVTQTPRYLIKTRGQQVTLSCSPISGHRSVSWYQQTPGQGLQFLFEYFSETQRNKGNFPGRFSGRQFSNSRSEMNVSTLELGDSALYLCASSVVGPSTDTQYFGPGTRLTVL.

This sequence joins TRBV10-3 and TRBJ1-1; D remains unclear. The V end was cut by 2 bases, the J end by 0 bases, with 10 bases between. Germline lookup yields CDR1 ENHRY and CDR2 SYGVKD. This CDR3 contains 15 residues. As DNA, the CDR3 is TGTGCCATCAGTGAGGCACCCACGATGAACACTGAAGCTTTCTTT. Translated: CAISEAPTMNTEAFF.

The chain combines TRBV5-6 with TRBJ2-5; D possibly uses TRBD1 or TRBD2 (6 bases each). There are 14 residues in the CDR3. The V end lost 0 bases, the J end lost 5 bases, and 11 bases lay between the germline ends. CDR1 is SGHDT, CDR2 YYEEEE, per germline. In DNA, the CDR3 is TGTGCCAGCAGCTTGGTGGGGGCGGGGGAGACCCAGTACTTC. Protein sequence: CASSLVGAGETQYF.

The chain recombines TRBV6-6 with TRBJ2-7; TRBD1 matches at 7 bases. V shed 3 bases, J shed 2 bases, and the junction held 7 bases outside the gene matches. The CDR3 is made up of 15 amino acids. CDR1 and CDR2 from the germline V gene are MNHNY and SVGAGI (reference sequence). The CDR3 DNA sequence: TGTGCCAGCAGTTATCAACAGGGGATCGCCTACGAGCAGTACTTC. Protein: CASSYQQGIAYEQYF.

CDR3: CASSRPRDSEAFF. The CDR3 bases are TGTGCCAGCAGTCGCCCCAGAGACAGTGAAGCTTTCTTT. This chain uses TRBV6-6 with TRBJ1-1, with D tentatively TRBD1 (5 bases). Germline V lookup: CDR1 MNHNY, CDR2 SVGAGI (reference sequence). The CDR3 is 13 amino acids. V was shortened by 5 bases and J by 7 bases, with 14 bases between the two germline ends.

The chain combines TRBV6-5 with TRBJ1-1, with 7 positions matching TRBD1. Germline trimming cut 6 bases from V and 2 bases from J; bases unmatched to any gene: 6. Germline values: CDR1 MNHEY, CDR2 SVGAGI. CDR3 size: 14 residues. The CDR3 sequence is CASRTNRGNTEAFF. The CDR3 DNA sequence: TGTGCCAGCAGGACCAACAGGGGTAACACTGAAGCTTTCTTT.

V and J are TRBV19 and TRBJ2-1; D not certain. The CDR3 totals 14 residues. Between the trimmed V and J ends, which lost 6 bases and 6 bases, there was a span of 15 bases. The germline V gene has CDR1 LNHDA and CDR2 SQIVND (reference sequence). The CDR3 region is CASSRNIQSNEQFF. The CDR3, as DNA: TGTGCCAGTAGCAGGAACATACAGTCCAATGAGCAGTTCTTC. Full variable domain (missing parts from reference TRBV19 and TRBJ2-1): DGGITQSPKYLFRKEGQNVTLSCEQNLNHDAMYWYRQDPGQGLRLIYYSQIVNDFQKGDIAEGYSVSREKKESFPLTVTSAQKNPTAFYLCASSRNIQSNEQFFGPGTRLTVL.

This clone showed up just once. This chain connects TRBV4-1 to TRBJ2-2; D not resolved. V shed 2 bases and J shed 2 bases, with 9 bases lying between them. The CDR3 covers 15 residues. Germline V gene data show CDR1 as MGHRA and CDR2 as YSYEKL. Here the CDR3 DNA reads TGCGCCAGCAGCCAATTCGCGGATAACACCGGGGAGCTGTTTTTT. Translated: CASSQFADNTGELFF.

The rearrangement joins TRBV11-2 to TRBJ2-7; TRBD2 matches at 14 bases. CDR3 length: 15 amino acids. Germline loops: CDR1 SGHAT, CDR2 FQNNGV. J lost 6 bases, V lost 2 bases, and 3 bases had no gene match. Here the CDR3 DNA reads TGTGCCAGCAGCTTAACAGGGACTAGCGGGGGCGAGCAGTACTTC. It encodes CASSLTGTSGGEQYF.

The genes are TRBV7-9 and TRBJ2-2, with 7 bases matching TRBD1. The CDR3 consists of 14 residues. J lost 4 bases, V lost 5 bases, and 4 bases had no gene match. Germline lookup yields CDR1 SEHNR and CDR2 FQNEAQ (reference sequence). CDR3 sequence (DNA): TGTGCCAGCAGCGCCGGGACAGCCACCGGGGAGCTGTTTTTT. Translating it yields CASSAGTATGELFF.

The CDR3 DNA sequence: TGTGCCTGGGATATCAGGACAGGGCTCGAGCAGTACTTC. This gives the protein CAWDIRTGLEQYF. V is TRBV30 and J is TRBJ2-7; 8 bases agree with TRBD1. The J segment lost 6 bases and the V segment lost 5 bases, leaving 9 bases of the junction unmatched. Per germline, CDR1 GTSNPN and CDR2 SVGIG (reference sequence). The CDR3 contains 13 residues.

The chain employs TRBV7-2 and TRBJ1-1; no definite D call. Germline lookup yields CDR1 SGHTA and CDR2 FQGNSA. Trimming took 1 base from V and 5 from J, leaving 8 bases between them. This CDR3 comprises 13 residues. The CDR3 bases are TGTGCCAGCAGCTTAGGAGTCCGGACTGAAGCTTTCTTT. Translation: CASSLGVRTEAFF.

CDR3 sequence (DNA): TGTGCCAGCAATTTACAGGGGACGGGTGAAGCTTTCTTT. Translating it yields CASNLQGTGEAFF. The chain recombines TRBV6-1 with TRBJ1-1; TRBD1 matches 7 bases. The CDR3 contains 13 residues. Per the germline V gene, CDR1 is MNHNS and CDR2 is SASEGT. Trimming took 7 bases from V and 7 from J; bases not matched to a gene: 9.

The rearrangement uses TRBV11-1 and TRBJ2-7, with TRBD1 as a possible D gene (5 bases). The V end was cut by 5 bases, the J end by 3 bases, with 8 bases between. The CDR3 sequence is 12 residues long. Germline CDR1 and CDR2: SGHAT and FQDESV (reference sequence). CDR3 region: CASSHDSYEQYF. CDR3 in DNA: TGTGCCAGCAGCCATGACAGCTACGAGCAGTACTTC.

This sequence joins TRBV7-2 and TRBJ1-2, with 8 bases matching TRBD1. The CDR3 extends over 15 amino acids. The germline V gene encodes CDR1 SGHTA and CDR2 FQGNSA. V lost 3 bases and J lost 6; bases outside the gene matches: 9. For the CDR3, the DNA is TGTGCCAGCAGCTTGGCCCGGACAGGGCCACATGGCTACACCTTC. Translated, it gives CASSLARTGPHGYTF.